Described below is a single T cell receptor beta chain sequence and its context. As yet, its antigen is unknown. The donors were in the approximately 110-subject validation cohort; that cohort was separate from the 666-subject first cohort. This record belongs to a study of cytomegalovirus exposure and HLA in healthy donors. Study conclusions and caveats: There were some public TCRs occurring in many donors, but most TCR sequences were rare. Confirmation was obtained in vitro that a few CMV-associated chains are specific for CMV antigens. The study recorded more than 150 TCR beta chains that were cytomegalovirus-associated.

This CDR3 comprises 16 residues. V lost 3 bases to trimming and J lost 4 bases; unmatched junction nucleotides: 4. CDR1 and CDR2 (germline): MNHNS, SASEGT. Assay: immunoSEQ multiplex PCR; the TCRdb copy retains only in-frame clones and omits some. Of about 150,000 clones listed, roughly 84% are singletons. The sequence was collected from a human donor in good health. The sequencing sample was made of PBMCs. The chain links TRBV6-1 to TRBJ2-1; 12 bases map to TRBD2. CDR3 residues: CASSDRTSGTYNEQFF. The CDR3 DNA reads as TGTGCCAGCAGTGACCGGACTAGCGGGACTTACAATGAGCAGTTCTTC.